This T cell receptor beta chain is from a study of technical replicates of blood from several donors. This CDR3 has 14 amino acids. The germline gives CDR1 SGDLS, CDR2 YYNGEE. The ends were cut back, 4 bases at V and 7 bases at J, with 18 bases in the middle. The data were produced by immunoSEQ multiplex PCR, yet TCRdb's version contains in-frame clones alone and is incomplete. This sample has roughly 60,000 clones, with less than 95% found just once. This TCR was recovered from a human donor in good health. Some clones in this sample may be carry-over from other donors' samples. This chain joins TRBV9 and TRBJ2-7; TRBD2 might be the D (8 bases). The sequencing sample was made of PBMCs. The CDR3 DNA is TGTGCCAGCAGCCTTCGGGAGGGGGCGTTGGAGCAGTACTTC. It codes for CASSLREGALEQYF.